The 5 T cell receptor beta chains below all came from one sample that was sequenced in a study of T cell changes during pregnancy in multiple sclerosis. Profiling relied on immunoSEQ multiplex PCR, and the TCRdb table lists in-frame clones only, not all of them. The table lists roughly 80,000 clones, roughly 93% of them singletons. The sequencing used peripheral blood, collected in the second trimester of pregnancy. Source of these receptors: a female donor with multiple sclerosis, enrolled in a pregnancy study.

The chain uses TRBV2 and TRBJ2-7; D may be TRBD1 (5 bases). Germline CDR1 reads SNHLY; CDR2 reads FYNNEI. This CDR3 contains 14 residues. The V and J ends lost 3 bases and 1 base respectively, with 10 bases between them. The CDR3 reads CASSEDNGSYEQYF. CDR3 sequence (DNA): TGTGCCAGCAGTGAGGACAACGGTTCCTACGAGCAGTACTTC.

The chain carries TRBV7-9 and TRBJ1-1; D call uncertain. V shed 4 bases and J shed 9 bases, with 12 bases lying between them. This CDR3 has 12 amino acids. Germline-derived CDR1 and CDR2 are SEHNR and FQNEAQ (reference sequence). The DNA of the CDR3 is TGTGCCAGCAGCTCTCTTGGAGAGAAAGCTTTCTTT. Its translation is CASSSLGEKAFF. The full variable domain, in which reference TRBV7-9 and TRBJ1-1 provide the parts outside the CDR3, is DTGVSQNPRHKITKRGQNVTFRCDPISEHNRLYWYRQTLGQGPEFLTYFQNEAQLEKSRLLSDRFSAERPKGSFSTLEIQRTEQGDSAMYLCASSSLGEKAFFGQGTRLTVV.

This sequence joins TRBV2 and TRBJ2-1; 11 nucleotides match TRBD2. The V segment lost 4 bases and the J segment 6 bases; nucleotides outside the gene matches: 5. CDR3 length: 15 residues. Germline assignment: CDR1 SNHLY and CDR2 FYNNEI. As DNA, the CDR3 is TGTGCCAGCAGTGGATATAGCGGGAGGGTCAATGAGCAGTTCTTC. Encoded protein: CASSGYSGRVNEQFF. The entire variable domain, with the rest obtained from reference TRBV2 and TRBJ2-1, is as follows: EPEVTQTPSHQVTQMGQEVILRCVPISNHLYFYWYRQILGQKVEFLVSFYNNEISEKSEIFDDQFSVERPDGSNFTLKIRSTKLEDSAMYFCASSGYSGRVNEQFFGPGTRLTVL.

This chain uses TRBV7-6 with TRBJ1-1; 8 positions agree with TRBD1. The V segment lost 5 bases and the J segment 3 bases; nucleotides outside the gene matches: 5. Germline lookup yields CDR1 SGHVS and CDR2 FNYEAQ. CDR3 size: 14 residues. The CDR3 DNA sequence: TGTGCCAGCAGCACTAGACAGGGGCACACTGAAGCTTTCTTT. It yields the protein CASSTRQGHTEAFF.

This rearrangement joins TRBV2 to TRBJ2-5; 9 bases map to TRBD1. Germline V gives CDR1 SNHLY, CDR2 FYNNEI. V was pared by 2 bases and J by 2 bases, with 12 bases of the junction left unmatched. The CDR3 contains 18 residues. The CDR3 bases are TGTGCCAGCAGTGAAAGAGGTACAGGGGGCTATGGTCAAGAGACCCAGTACTTC. Translation gives CASSERGTGGYGQETQYF.